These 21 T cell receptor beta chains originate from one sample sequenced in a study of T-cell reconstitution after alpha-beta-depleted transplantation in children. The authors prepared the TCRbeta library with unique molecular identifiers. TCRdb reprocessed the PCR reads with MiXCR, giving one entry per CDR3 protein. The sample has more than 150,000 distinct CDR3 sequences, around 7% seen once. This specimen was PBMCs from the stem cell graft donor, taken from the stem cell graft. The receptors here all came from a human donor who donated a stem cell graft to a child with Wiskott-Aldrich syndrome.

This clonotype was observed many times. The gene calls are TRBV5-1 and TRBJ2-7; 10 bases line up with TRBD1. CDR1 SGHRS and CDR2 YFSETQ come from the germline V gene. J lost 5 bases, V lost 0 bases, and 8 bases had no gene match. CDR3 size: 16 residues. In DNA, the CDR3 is TGCGCCAGCAGCTTGGAACGTGGGACAGGGGTTGACGAGCAGTACTTC. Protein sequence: CASSLERGTGVDEQYF. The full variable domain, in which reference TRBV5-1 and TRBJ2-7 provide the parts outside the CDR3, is KAGVTQTPRYLIKTRGQQVTLSCSPISGHRSVSWYQQTPGQGLQFLFEYFSETQRNKGNFPGRFSGRQFSNSRSEMNVSTLELGDSALYLCASSLERGTGVDEQYFGPGTRLTVT.

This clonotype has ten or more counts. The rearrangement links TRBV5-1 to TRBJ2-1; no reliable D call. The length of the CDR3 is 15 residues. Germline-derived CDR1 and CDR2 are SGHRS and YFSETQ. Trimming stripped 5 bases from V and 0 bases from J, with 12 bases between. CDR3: CASSPPSGSYNEQFF. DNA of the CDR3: TGCGCCAGCAGTCCGCCGTCAGGCTCCTACAATGAGCAGTTCTTC.

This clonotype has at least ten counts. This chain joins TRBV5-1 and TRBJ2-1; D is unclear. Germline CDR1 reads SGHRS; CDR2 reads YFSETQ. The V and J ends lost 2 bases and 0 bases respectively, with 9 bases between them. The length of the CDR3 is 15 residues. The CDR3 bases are TGCGCCAGCAGCTTCAGCCCGAGCTCCTACAATGAGCAGTTCTTC. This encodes CASSFSPSSYNEQFF. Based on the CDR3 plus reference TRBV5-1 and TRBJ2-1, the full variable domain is KAGVTQTPRYLIKTRGQQVTLSCSPISGHRSVSWYQQTPGQGLQFLFEYFSETQRNKGNFPGRFSGRQFSNSRSEMNVSTLELGDSALYLCASSFSPSSYNEQFFGPGTRLTVL.

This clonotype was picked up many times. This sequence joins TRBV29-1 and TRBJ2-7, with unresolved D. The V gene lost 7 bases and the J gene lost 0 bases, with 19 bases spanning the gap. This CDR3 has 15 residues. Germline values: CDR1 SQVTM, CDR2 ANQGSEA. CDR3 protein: CSAVGPTEHSYEQYF. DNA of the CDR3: TGCAGCGCCGTAGGCCCGACGGAACACTCCTACGAGCAGTACTTC.

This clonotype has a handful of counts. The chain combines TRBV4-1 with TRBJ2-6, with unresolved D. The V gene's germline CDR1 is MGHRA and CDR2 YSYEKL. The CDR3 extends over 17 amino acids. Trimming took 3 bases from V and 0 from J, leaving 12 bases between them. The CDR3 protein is CASSQASQSSGANVLTF. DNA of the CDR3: TGCGCCAGCAGCCAGGCTAGTCAGAGCTCTGGGGCCAACGTCCTGACTTTC.

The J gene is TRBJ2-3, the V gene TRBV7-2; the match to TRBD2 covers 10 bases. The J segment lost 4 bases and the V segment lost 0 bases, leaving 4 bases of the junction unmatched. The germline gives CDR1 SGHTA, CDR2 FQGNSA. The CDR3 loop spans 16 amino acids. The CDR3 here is CASSLAGTSDSDTQYF. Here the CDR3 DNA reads TGTGCCAGCAGCTTAGCGGGGACTAGCGATTCAGATACGCAGTATTTT.

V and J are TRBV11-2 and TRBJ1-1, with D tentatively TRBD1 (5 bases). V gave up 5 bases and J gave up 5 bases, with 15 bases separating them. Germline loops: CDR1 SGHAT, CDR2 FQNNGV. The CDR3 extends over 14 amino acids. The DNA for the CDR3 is TGTGCCAGCAGCCCCTTGGCAGGGAAAACTGAAGCTTTCTTT. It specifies CASSPLAGKTEAFF.

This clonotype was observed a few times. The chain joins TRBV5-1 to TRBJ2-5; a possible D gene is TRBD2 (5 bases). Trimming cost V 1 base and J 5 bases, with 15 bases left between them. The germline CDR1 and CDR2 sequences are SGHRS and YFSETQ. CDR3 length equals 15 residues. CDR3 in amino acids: CASSLRGFGFETQYF. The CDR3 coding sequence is TGCGCCAGCAGCTTGCGGGGATTTGGCTTCGAGACCCAGTACTTC. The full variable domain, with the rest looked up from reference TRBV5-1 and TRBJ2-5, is KAGVTQTPRYLIKTRGQQVTLSCSPISGHRSVSWYQQTPGQGLQFLFEYFSETQRNKGNFPGRFSGRQFSNSRSEMNVSTLELGDSALYLCASSLRGFGFETQYFGPGTRLLVL.

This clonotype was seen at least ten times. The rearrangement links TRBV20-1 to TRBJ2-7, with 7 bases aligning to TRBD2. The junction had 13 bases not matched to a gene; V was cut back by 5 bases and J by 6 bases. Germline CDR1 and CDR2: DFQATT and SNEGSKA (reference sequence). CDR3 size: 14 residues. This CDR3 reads CSADDRLARVEQYF. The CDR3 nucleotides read TGCAGTGCTGATGACAGACTAGCCCGAGTCGAGCAGTACTTC.

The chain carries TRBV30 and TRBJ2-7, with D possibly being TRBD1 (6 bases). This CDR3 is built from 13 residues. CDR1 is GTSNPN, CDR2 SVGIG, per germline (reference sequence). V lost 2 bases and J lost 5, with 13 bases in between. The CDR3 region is CAWSILGAHEQYF. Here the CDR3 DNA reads TGTGCCTGGAGTATCTTGGGGGCCCACGAGCAGTACTTC.

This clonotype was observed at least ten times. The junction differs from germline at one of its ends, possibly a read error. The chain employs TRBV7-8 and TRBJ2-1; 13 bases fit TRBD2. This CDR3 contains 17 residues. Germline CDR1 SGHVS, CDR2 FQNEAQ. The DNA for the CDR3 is TGTGCCAGCAGCTTAGGGACTAGCGGGGGTGACTACACTGAGCAGTTCTTC. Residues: CASSLGTSGGDYTEQFF.

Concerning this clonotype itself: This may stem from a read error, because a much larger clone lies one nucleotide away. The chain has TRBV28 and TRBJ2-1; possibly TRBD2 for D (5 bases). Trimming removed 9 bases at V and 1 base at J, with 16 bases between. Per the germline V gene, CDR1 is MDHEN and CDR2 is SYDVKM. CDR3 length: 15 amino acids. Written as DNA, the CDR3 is TGTGCCAGTCAAAAAAGCGGAGGTTCCTACAATGAGCAGTTCTTC. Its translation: CASQKSGGSYNEQFF.

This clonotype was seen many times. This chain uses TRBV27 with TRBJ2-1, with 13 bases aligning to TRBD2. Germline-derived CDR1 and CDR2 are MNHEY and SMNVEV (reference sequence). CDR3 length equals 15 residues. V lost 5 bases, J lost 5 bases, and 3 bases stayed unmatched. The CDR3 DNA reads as TGTGCCAGCAGTCCCGGGACTAGCGGGAACAATGAGCAGTTCTTC. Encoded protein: CASSPGTSGNNEQFF.

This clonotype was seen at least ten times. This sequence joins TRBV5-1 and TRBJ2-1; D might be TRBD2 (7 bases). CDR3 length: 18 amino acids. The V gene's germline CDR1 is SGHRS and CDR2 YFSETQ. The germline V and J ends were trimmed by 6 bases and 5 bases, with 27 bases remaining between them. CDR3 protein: CASTLRLGGAYANNEQFF. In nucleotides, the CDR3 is TGCGCCAGCACCCTCCGTTTAGGGGGGGCCTATGCTAACAATGAGCAGTTCTTC.

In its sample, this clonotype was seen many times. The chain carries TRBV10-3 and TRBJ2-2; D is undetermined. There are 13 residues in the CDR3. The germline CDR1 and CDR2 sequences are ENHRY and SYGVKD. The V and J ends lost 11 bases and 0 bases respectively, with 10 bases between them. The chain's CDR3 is CAANPANTGELFF. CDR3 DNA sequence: TGTGCCGCCAACCCAGCGAACACCGGGGAGCTGTTTTTT.

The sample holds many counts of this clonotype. The CDR3 reads CASSQDPGPGEKLFF. CDR3 bases: TGTGCCAGCAGCCAAGATCCGGGACCGGGGGAAAAACTGTTTTTT. The gene calls are TRBV14 and TRBJ1-4; possibly TRBD1 for D (5 bases). The germline CDR1 and CDR2 sequences are SGHDN and FVKESK. V shed 0 bases and J shed 8 bases, with 13 bases lying between them. The CDR3 is 15 amino acids.

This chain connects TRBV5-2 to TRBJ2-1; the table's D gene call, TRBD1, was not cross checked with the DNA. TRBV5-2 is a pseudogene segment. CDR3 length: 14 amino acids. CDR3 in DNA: TGTGCCATGGGCCCCGGGCTCCTCTACAATGAGCAGTTCTTC. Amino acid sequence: CAMGPGLLYNEQFF.

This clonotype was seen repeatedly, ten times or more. The CDR3 spells CASSLAPTGISNQPQHF. DNA for the CDR3: TGCGCCAGCAGCTTGGCGCCGACAGGTATTAGCAATCAGCCCCAGCATTTT. V is TRBV5-1 and J is TRBJ1-5, with D possibly matching TRBD1 (6 bases). V was shortened by 0 bases and J by 0 bases, with 13 bases between the two germline ends. The CDR3 contains 17 residues. Per germline, CDR1 SGHRS and CDR2 YFSETQ.

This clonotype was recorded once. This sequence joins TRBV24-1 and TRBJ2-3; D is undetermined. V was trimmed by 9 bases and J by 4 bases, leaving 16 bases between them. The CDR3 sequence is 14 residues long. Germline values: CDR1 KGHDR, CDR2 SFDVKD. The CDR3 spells CATVGPPNPDTQYF. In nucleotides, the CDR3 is TGTGCCACCGTCGGCCCTCCCAACCCAGATACGCAGTATTTT.

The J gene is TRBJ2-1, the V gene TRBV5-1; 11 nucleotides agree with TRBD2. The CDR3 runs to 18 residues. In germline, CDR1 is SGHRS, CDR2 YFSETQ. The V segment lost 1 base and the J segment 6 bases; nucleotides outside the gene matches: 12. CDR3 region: CASSLPSGGQLGGNEQFF. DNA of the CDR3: TGCGCCAGCAGCTTGCCTAGCGGGGGGCAACTTGGGGGCAATGAGCAGTTCTTC.

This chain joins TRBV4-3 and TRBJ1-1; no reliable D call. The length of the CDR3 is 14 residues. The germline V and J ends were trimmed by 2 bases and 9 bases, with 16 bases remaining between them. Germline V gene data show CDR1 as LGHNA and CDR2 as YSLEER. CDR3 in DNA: TGCGCCAGCAGCCAATCCCGGGGTGTGGGTAAAGCTTTCTTT. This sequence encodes CASSQSRGVGKAFF.